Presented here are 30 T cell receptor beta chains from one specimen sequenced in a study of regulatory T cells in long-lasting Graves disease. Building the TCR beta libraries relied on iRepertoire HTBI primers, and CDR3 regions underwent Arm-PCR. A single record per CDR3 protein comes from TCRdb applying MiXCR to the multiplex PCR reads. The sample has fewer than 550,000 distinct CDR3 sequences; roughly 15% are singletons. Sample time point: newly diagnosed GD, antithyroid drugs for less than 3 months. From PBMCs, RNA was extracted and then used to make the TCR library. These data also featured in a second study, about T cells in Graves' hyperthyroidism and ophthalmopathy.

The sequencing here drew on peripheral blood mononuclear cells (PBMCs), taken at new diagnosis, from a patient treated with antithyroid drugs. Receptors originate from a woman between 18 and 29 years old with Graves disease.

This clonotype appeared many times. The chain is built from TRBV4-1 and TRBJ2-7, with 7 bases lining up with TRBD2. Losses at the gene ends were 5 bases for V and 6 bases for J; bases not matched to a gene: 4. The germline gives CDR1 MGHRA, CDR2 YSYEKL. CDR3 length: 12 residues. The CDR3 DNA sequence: TGCGCCAGCAGCGGGAGGGCCGCCGAGCAGTACTTC. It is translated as CASSGRAAEQYF.

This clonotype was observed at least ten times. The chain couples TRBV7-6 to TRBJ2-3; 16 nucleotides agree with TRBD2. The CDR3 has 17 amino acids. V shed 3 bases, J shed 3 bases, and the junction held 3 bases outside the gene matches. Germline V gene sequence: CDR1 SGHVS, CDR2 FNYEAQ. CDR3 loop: CASSLGLAGGLTDTQYF. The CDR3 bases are TGTGCCAGCAGCTTGGGACTAGCGGGAGGGTTAACAGATACGCAGTATTTT.

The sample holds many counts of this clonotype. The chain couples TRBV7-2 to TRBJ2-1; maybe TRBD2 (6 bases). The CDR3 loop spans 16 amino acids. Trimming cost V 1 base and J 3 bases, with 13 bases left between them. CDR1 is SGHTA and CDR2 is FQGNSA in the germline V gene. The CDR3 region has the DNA TGTGCCAGCAGCTTAGGGGGCCGGCGGGGCTACAATGAGCAGTTCTTC. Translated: CASSLGGRRGYNEQFF.

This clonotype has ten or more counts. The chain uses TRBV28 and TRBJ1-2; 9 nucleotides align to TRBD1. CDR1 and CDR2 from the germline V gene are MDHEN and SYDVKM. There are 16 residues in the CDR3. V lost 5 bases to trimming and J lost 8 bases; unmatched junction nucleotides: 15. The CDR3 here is CASSPPEGQGFGGYTF. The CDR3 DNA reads TGTGCCAGCAGTCCGCCAGAGGGACAGGGATTCGGAGGCTACACCTTC.

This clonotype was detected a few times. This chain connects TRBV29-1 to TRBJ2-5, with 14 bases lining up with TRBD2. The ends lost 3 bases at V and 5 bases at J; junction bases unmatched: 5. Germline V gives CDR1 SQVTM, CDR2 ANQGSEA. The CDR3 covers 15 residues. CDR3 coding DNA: TGCAGCGTTGAGGGACTAGCGGGAGTGTCGGAGACCCAGTACTTC. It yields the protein CSVEGLAGVSETQYF.

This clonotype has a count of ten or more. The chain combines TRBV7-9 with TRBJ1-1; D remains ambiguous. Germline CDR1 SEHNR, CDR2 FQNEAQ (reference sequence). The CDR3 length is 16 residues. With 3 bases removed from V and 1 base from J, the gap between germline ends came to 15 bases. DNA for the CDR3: TGTGCCAGCAGCTTTGAAAACGACGATTGGAACACTGAAGCTTTCTTT. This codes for CASSFENDDWNTEAFF.

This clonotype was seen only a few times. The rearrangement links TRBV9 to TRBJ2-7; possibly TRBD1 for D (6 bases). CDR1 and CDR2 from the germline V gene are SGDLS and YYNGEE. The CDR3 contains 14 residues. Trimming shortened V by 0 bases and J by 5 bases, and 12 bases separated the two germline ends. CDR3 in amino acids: CASSVGLGGDEQYF. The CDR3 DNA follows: TGTGCCAGCAGCGTAGGGTTAGGGGGTGACGAGCAGTACTTC.

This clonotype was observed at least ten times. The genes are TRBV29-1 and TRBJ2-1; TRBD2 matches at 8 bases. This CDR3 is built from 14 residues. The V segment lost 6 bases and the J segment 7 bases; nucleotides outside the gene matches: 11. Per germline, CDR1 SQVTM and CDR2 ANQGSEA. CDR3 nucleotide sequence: TGCAGCGTGCACGGGACTAGGATCGCAAATGAGCAGTTCTTC. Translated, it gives CSVHGTRIANEQFF.

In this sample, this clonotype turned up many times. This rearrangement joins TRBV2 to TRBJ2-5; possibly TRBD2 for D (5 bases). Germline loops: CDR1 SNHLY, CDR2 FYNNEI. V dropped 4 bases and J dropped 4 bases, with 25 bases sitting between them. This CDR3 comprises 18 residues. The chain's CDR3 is CASSGGFLVQERRETQYF. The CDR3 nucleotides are TGTGCCAGCAGTGGCGGGTTTCTTGTCCAGGAAAGACGAGAGACCCAGTACTTC.

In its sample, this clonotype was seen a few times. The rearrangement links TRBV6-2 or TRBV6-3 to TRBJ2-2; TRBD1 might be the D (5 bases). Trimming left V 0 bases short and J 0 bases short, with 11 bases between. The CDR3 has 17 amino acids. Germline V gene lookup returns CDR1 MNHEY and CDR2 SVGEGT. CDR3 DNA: TGTGCCAGCAGTTACTCGAGACAGTCGGCGAACACCGGGGAGCTGTTTTTT. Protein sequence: CASSYSRQSANTGELFF.

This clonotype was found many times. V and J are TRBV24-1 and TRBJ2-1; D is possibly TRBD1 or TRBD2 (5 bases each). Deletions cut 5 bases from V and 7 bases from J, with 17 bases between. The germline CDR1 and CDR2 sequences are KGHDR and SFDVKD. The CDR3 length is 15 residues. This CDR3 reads CATSGGGNGGNEQFF. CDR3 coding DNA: TGTGCCACCAGTGGTGGGGGAAATGGTGGGAATGAGCAGTTCTTC.

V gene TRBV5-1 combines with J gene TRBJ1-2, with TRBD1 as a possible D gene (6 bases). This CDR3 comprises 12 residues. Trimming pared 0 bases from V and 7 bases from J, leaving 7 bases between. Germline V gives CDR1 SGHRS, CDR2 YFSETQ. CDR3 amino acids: CASSLEGGGYTF. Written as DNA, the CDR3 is TGCGCCAGCAGCTTGGAGGGGGGTGGCTACACCTTC.

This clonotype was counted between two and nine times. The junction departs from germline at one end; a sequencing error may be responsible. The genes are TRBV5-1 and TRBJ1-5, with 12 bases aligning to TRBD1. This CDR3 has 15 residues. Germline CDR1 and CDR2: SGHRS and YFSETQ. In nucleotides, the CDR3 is TGTGCCAGCAGCTTGGGGACAGGGGGCAGACAGCCCCAGCATTTT. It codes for CASSLGTGGRQPQHF.

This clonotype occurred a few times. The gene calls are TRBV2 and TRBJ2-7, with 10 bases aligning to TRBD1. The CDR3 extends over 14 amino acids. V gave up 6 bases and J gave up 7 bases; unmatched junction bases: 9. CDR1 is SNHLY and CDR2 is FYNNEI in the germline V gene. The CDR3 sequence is CASRFGTGVREQYF. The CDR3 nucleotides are TGTGCCAGCAGATTCGGGACAGGGGTTCGGGAGCAGTACTTC.

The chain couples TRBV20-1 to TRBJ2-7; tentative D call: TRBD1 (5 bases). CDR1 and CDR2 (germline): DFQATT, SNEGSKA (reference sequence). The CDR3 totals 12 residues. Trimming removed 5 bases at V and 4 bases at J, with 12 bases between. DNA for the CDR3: TGCAGTGCTCGTATTTCAGGGTACGAGCAGTACTTC. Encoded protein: CSARISGYEQYF.

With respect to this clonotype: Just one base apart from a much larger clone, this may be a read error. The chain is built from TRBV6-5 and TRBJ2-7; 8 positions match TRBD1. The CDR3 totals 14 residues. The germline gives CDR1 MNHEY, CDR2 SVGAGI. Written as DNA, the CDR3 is TGTGCCAGCAGTTACGGGACAGGTTCCTGCGAGCAGTACTTC. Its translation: CASSYGTGSCEQYF.

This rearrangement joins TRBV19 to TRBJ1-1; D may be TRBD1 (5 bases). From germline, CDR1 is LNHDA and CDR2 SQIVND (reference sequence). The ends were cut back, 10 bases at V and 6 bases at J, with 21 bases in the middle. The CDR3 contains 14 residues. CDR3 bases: TGTGCCACCCTCCCCAGGATTGGGGCCTCTGAAGCTTTCTTT. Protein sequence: CATLPRIGASEAFF.

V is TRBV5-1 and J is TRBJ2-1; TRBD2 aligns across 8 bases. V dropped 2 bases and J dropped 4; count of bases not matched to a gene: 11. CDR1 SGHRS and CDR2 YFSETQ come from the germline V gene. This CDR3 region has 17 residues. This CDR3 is CASSFLRASGFYNEQFF. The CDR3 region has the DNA TGCGCCAGCAGCTTCCTCCGGGCTAGCGGGTTTTACAATGAGCAGTTCTTC.

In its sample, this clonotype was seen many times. CDR3 in DNA: TGTGCCAGCAGTACAAAACATCCTGACGGGGGTAGGAACGAGCAGTACTTC. Its translation is CASSTKHPDGGRNEQYF. The chain has TRBV28 and TRBJ2-7; maybe TRBD2 (6 bases). Germline lookup yields CDR1 MDHEN and CDR2 SYDVKM. This CDR3 has 17 amino acids. The germline V and J ends were trimmed by 5 bases and 5 bases, with 25 bases remaining between them. The full variable domain, with the rest looked up from reference TRBV28 and TRBJ2-7, is DVKVTQSSRYLVKRTGEKVFLECVQDMDHENMFWYRQDPGLGLRLIYFSYDVKMKEKGDIPEGYSVSREKKERFSLILESASTNQTSMYLCASSTKHPDGGRNEQYFGPGTRLTVT.

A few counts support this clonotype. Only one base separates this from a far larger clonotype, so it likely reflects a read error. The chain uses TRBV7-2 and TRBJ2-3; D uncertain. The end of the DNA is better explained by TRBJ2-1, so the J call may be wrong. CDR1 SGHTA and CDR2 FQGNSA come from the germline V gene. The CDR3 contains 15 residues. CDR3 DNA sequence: TGTGCCAGCAGCTTAGTTACGAGAGTCTGGAATGAGCAGTTCTTC. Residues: CASSLVTRVWNEQFF.

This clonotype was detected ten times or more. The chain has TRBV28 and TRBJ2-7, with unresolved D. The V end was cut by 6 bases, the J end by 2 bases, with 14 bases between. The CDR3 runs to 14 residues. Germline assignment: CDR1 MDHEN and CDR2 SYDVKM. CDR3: CASRSSGNPYEQYF. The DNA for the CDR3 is TGTGCCAGCAGGAGTTCTGGGAACCCCTACGAGCAGTACTTC.

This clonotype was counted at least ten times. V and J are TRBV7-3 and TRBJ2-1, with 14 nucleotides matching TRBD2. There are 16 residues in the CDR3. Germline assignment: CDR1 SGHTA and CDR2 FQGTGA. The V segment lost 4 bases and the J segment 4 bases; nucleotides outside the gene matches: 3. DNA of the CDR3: TGTGCCAGCAGCTCCGGACTAGCGGGAGGTTACAATGAGCAGTTCTTC. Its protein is CASSSGLAGGYNEQFF.

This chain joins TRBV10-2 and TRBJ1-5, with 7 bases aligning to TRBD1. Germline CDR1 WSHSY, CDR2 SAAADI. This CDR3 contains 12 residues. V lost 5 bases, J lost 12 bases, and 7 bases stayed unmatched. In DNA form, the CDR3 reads TGCGCCAGCAGTTCCCCCGGGACAGACCAGCATTTT. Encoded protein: CASSSPGTDQHF.

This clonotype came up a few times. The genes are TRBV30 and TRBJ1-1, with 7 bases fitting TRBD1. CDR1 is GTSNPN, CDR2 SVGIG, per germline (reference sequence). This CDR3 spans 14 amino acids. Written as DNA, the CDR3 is TGTGCACATGAGACAGGGACTGGGAACACTGAAGCTTTCTTT. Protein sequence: CAHETGTGNTEAFF.

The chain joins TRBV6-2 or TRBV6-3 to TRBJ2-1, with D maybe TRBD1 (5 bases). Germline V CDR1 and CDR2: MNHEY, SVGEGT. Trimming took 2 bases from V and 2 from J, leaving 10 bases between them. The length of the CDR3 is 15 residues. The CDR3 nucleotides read TGTGCCAGCAGTTACCCCAGGGTCACCTACAATGAGCAGTTCTTC. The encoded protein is CASSYPRVTYNEQFF.

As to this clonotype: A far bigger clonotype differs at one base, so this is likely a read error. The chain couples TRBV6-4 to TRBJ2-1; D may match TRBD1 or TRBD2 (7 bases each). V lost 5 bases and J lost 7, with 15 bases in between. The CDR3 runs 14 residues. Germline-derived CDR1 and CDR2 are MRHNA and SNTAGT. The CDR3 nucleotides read TGTGCCAGCAGTTACAGGGGAGGGGTAAATGAGCAGTTCTTC. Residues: CASSYRGGVNEQFF.

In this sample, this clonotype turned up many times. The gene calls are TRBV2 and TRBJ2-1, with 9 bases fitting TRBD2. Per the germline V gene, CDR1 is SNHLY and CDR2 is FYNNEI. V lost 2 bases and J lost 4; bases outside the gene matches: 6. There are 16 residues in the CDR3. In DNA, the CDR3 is TGTGCCAGCAGTGAAACCCTAGCGGGACTTTACAATGAGCAGTTCTTC. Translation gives CASSETLAGLYNEQFF.

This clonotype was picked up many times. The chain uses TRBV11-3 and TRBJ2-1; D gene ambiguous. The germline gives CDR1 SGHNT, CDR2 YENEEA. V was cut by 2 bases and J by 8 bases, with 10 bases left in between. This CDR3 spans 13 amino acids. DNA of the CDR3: TGTGCCAGCAGCTTAAATTGGGCCCATGAGCAGTTCTTC. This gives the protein CASSLNWAHEQFF.

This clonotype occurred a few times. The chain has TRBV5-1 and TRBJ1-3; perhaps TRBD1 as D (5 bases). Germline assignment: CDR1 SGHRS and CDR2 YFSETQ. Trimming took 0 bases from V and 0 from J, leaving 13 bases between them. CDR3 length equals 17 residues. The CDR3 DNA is TGCGCCAGCAGCTTGGTGGGGACGAGCATCTCTGGAAACACCATATATTTT. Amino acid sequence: CASSLVGTSISGNTIYF.

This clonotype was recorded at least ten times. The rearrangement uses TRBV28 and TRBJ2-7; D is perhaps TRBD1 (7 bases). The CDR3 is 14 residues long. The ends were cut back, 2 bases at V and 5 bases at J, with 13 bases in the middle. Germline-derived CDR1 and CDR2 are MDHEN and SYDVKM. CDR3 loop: CASSLRRGPNEQYF. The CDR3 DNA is TGTGCCAGCAGTTTACGGAGGGGGCCGAACGAGCAGTACTTC.